This T cell receptor beta chain is drawn from a study of monozygotic twins with inflammatory bowel disease. A note on this clonotype: The antigen is unknown.

An amount of roughly 4,000 ng of total RNA was used for each TCR library. For each CDR3 protein, TCRdb gives one entry from its re-call of the 5' RACE reads, without DNA. With 330,000 or so distinct CDR3 sequences in the sample, the ten largest clones hold around 2%. Whole-study findings and limits: Patients with IBD had less TCRbeta diversity (inverse Simpson) than their healthy co-twins. Especially where disease activity was present, IBD patients had fewer clonotypes in common with others than healthy twins did.

CDR1 and CDR2 from the germline V gene are LGHDT and YNNKEL (reference sequence). This CDR3 region has 18 residues. The sample comprised blood. This TCR was recovered from a human donor with ulcerative colitis or Crohn's disease, or a healthy co-twin of an affected twin (not recorded which). The chain couples TRBV3-1 to TRBJ2-7; TCRdb lists TRBD1, though no DNA is available to test this call. The CDR3 protein is CASSQEFPRQGMFGKQYF.